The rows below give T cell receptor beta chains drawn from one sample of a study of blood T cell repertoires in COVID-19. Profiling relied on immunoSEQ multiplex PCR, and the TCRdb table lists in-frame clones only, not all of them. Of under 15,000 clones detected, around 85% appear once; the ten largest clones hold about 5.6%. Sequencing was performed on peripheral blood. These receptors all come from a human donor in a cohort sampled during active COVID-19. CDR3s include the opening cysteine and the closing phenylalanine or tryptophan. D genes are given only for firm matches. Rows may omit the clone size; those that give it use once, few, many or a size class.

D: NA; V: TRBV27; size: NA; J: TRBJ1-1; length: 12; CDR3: CASSMTGTEAFF; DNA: TGTGCCAGCAGTATGACAGGAACTGAAGCTTTCTTT
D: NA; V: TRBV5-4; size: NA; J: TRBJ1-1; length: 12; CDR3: CASSLEDTEAFF; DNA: TGTGCCAGCAGCCTCGAGGACACTGAAGCTTTCTTT
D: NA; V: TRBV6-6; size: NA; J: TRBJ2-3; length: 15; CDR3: CASSFQGTFTDTQYF; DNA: TGTGCCAGCAGTTTCCAGGGTACGTTCACAGATACGCAGTATTTT
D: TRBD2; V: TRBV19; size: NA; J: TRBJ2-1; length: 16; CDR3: CATRLAGYPDYNEQFF; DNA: TGTGCCACCCGACTAGCGGGATATCCCGATTACAATGAGCAGTTCTTC
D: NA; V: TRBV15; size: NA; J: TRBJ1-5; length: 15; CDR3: CATSRSGESNQPQHF; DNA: TGTGCCACCAGCAGGTCAGGGGAGAGCAATCAGCCCCAGCATTTT
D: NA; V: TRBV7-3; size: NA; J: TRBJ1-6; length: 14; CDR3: CASSLGGSNSPLHF; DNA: TGTGCCAGCAGCTTAGGGGGCTCCAATTCACCCCTCCACTTT
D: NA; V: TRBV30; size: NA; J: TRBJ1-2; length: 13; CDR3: CAWSRGSVWGYTF; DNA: TGTGCCTGGAGTCGAGGGAGTGTGTGGGGCTACACCTTC
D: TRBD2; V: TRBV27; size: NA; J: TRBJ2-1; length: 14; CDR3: CASSGLASYNEQFF; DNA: TGTGCCAGCAGCGGACTAGCCTCCTACAATGAGCAGTTCTTC
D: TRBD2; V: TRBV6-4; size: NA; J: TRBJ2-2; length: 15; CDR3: CASSARGGDTGELFF; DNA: TGTGCCAGCAGTGCCCGGGGAGGGGACACCGGGGAGCTGTTTTTT
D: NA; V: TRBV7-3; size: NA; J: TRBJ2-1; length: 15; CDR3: CASSLNSGGWNEQFF; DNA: TGTGCCAGCAGCTTAAATTCAGGGGGGTGGAATGAGCAGTTCTTC
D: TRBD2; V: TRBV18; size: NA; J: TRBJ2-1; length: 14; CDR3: CASSVTSGGPGQFF; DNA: TGTGCCAGCTCAGTGACTAGCGGGGGCCCGGGGCAGTTCTTC
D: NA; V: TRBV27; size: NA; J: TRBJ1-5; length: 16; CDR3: CASSLQGRNSNQPQHF; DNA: TGTGCCAGCAGTTTACAGGGGCGTAATAGCAATCAGCCCCAGCATTTT
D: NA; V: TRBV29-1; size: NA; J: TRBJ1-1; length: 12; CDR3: CSAMDSREEAFF; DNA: TGCAGCGCGATGGACAGCAGGGAAGAAGCTTTCTTT
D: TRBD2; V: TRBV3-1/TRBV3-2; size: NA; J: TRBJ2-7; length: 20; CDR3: CASSQDLVPTEAGNTYEQYF; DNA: TGTGCCAGCAGCCAAGATCTGGTTCCCACTGAAGCGGGGAATACCTACGAGCAGTACTTC
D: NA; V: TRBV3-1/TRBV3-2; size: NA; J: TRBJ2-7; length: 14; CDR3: CASSQGQGLYEQYF; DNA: TGTGCCAGCAGCCAAGGGCAGGGTCTCTACGAGCAGTACTTC
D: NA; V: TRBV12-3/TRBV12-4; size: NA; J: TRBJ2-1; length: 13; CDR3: CASSLDRVNEQFF; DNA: TGTGCCAGCAGTTTAGACAGGGTCAATGAGCAGTTCTTC
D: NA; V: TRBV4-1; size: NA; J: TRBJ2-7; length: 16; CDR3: CASSQRSPPGFYEQYF; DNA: TGCGCCAGCAGCCAAAGGTCCCCACCAGGGTTTTACGAGCAGTACTTC
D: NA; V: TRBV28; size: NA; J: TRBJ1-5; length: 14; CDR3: CASRQQGGNQPQHF; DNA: TGTGCCAGCAGGCAACAGGGTGGCAATCAGCCCCAGCATTTT
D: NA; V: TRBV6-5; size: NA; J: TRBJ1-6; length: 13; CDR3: CASGTTGNSPLHF; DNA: TGTGCCAGCGGGACAACTGGTAATTCACCCCTCCACTTT
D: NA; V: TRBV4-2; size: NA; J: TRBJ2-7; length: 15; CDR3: CASSRDKGGIYEQYF; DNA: TGTGCCAGCAGCCGGGACAAGGGAGGGATTTACGAGCAGTACTTC
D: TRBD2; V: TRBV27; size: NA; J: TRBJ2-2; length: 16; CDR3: CASSSTSGRMTGELFF; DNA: TGTGCCAGCAGTTCAACCAGCGGGAGAATGACCGGGGAGCTGTTTTTT
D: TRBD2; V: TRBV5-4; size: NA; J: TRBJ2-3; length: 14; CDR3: CASSGGTRPDTQYF; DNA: TGTGCCAGCAGCGGTGGGACTAGACCAGATACGCAGTATTTT
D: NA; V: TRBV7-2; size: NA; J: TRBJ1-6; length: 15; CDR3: CASTYSFSYNSPLHF; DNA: TGTGCCAGCACTTATAGCTTCTCCTATAATTCACCCCTCCACTTT
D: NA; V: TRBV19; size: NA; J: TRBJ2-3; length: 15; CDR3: CASSLASTVTDTQYF; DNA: TGTGCCAGTAGTCTAGCGTCGACTGTCACAGATACGCAGTATTTT
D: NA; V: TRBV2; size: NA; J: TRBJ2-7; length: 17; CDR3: CASSRASVRLNTYEQYF; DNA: TGTGCCAGCAGTAGGGCTAGCGTTCGACTGAACACCTACGAGCAGTACTTC
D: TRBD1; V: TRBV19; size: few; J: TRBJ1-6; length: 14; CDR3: CASWDREWFSPLHF; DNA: TGTGCCAGTTGGGACAGGGAATGGTTTTCACCCCTCCACTTT
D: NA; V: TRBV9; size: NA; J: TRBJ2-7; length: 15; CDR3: CASSAQAGLSYEQYF; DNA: TGTGCCAGCAGCGCCCAAGCGGGTCTCTCCTACGAGCAGTACTTC
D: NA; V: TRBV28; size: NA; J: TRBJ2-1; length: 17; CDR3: CASSWGPLRGSYNEQFF; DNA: TGTGCCAGCAGCTGGGGGCCTTTACGAGGCTCCTACAATGAGCAGTTCTTC
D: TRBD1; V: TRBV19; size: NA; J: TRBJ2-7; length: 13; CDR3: CASRGQGYYEQYF; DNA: TGTGCCAGTAGGGGACAGGGTTACTACGAGCAGTACTTC
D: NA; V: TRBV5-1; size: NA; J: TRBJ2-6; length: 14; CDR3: CASSLESGANVLTF; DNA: TGCGCCAGCAGCTTAGAGTCTGGGGCCAACGTCCTGACTTTC
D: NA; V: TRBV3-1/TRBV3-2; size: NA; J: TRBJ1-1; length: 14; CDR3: CASSQGTRRTEAFF; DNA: TGTGCCAGCAGCCAAGGTACACGGAGGACTGAAGCTTTCTTT
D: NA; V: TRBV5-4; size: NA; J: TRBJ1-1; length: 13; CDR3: CASSQTAQNEAFF; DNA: TGTGCCAGCAGCCAGACTGCCCAAAATGAAGCTTTCTTT
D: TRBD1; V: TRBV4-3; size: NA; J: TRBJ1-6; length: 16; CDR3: CASSAKTGGLNSPLHF; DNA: TGCGCCAGCAGCGCGAAAACAGGGGGCCTGAATTCACCCCTCCACTTT
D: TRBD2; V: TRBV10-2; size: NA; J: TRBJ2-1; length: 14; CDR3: CASRVSGRVNEQFF; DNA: TGCGCCAGCAGAGTTAGCGGGAGGGTCAATGAGCAGTTCTTC
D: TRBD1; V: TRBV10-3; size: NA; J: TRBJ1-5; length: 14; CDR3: CATEGAGSNQPQHF; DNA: TGTGCCACCGAGGGGGCGGGTAGCAATCAGCCCCAGCATTTT
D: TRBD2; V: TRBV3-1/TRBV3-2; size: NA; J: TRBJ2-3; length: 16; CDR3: CASSQGRRGGTDTQYF; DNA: TGTGCCAGCAGCCAAGGTCGCCGGGGGGGCACAGATACGCAGTATTTT
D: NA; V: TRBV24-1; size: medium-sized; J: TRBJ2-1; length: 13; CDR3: CATSDPVFNEQFF; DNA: TGTGCCACCAGTGACCCCGTCTTCAATGAGCAGTTCTTC
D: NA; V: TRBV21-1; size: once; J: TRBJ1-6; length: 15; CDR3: CASSMGDRENSPLHF; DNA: TGTGCCAGCAGCATGGGGGACAGAGAGAATTCACCCCTCCACTTT
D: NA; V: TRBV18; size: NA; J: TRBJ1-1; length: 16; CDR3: CASSPPYGVGNTEAFF; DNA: TGTGCCAGCTCACCACCGTACGGGGTTGGGAACACTGAAGCTTTCTTT
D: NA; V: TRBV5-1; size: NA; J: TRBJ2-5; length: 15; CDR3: CASSLLRPRMETQYF; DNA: TGCGCCAGCAGCTTGCTTCGCCCCAGGATGGAGACCCAGTACTTC
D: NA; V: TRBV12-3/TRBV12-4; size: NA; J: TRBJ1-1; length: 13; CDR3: CASSLGQRTEAFF; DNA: TGTGCCAGCAGTTTAGGGCAGAGGACTGAAGCTTTCTTT
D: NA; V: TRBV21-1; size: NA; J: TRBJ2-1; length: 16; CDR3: CASSKWTSGSWNEQFF; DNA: TGTGCCAGCAGCAAATGGACTAGCGGGAGTTGGAATGAGCAGTTCTTC
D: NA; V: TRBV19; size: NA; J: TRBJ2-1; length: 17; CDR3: CASRDLLAHDSYNEQFF; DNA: TGTGCCAGTAGAGACCTGCTAGCCCATGACTCCTACAATGAGCAGTTCTTC
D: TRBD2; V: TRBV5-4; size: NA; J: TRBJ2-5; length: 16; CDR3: CASSPGTSGSLETQYF; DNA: TGTGCCAGCAGCCCCGGGACTAGCGGGAGTTTGGAGACCCAGTACTTC
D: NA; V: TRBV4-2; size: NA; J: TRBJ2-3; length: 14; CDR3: CASSQEEGTDTQYF; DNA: TGTGCCAGCAGCCAAGAGGAGGGCACAGATACGCAGTATTTT
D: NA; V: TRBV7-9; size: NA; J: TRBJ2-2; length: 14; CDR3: CASSLASGTGELFF; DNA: TGTGCCAGCAGCTTAGCGTCGGGAACCGGGGAGCTGTTTTTT
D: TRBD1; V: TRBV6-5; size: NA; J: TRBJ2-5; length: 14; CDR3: CASSSGQGFGTQYF; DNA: TGTGCCAGCAGTTCCGGACAGGGGTTCGGGACCCAGTACTTC
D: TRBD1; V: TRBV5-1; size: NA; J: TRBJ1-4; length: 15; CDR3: CASSRTGVSGEKLFF; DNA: TGCGCCAGCAGTCGGACAGGGGTTAGCGGTGAAAAACTGTTTTTT
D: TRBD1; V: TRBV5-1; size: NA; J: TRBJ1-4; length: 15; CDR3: CASSTGGTVNEKLFF; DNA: TGCGCCAGCAGCACCGGCGGGACAGTGAATGAAAAACTGTTTTTT
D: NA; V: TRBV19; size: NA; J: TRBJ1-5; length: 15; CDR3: CASSTGMGGNQPQHF; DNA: TGTGCCAGTAGTACGGGGATGGGGGGAAACCAGCCCCAGCATTTT
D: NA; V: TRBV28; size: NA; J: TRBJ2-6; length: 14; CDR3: CASVEGSGANVLTF; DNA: TGTGCCAGTGTGGAGGGCTCTGGGGCCAACGTCCTGACTTTC
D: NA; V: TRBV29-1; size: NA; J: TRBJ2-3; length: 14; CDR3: CSVATGDSTDTQYF; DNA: TGCAGCGTTGCAACAGGGGACTCCACAGATACGCAGTATTTT
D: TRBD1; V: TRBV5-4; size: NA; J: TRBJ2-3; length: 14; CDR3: CASSSGTDTDTQYF; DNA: TGTGCCAGCAGCTCAGGGACAGACACAGATACGCAGTATTTT
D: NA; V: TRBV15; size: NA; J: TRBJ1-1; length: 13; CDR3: CATSRDINTEAFF; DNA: TGTGCCACCAGCAGAGATATAAACACTGAAGCTTTCTTT
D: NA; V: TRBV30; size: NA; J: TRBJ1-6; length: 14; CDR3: CAWSVGGGNSPLHF; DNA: TGTGCCTGGAGTGTAGGGGGTGGGAATTCACCCCTCCACTTT
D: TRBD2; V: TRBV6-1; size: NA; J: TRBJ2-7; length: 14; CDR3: CASSEMAGGYEQYF; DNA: TGTGCCAGCAGTGAAATGGCGGGGGGCTACGAGCAGTACTTC
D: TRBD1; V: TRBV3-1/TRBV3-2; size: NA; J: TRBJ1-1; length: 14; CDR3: CASSQGDRNTEAFF; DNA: TGTGCCAGCAGCCAAGGGGACAGGAACACTGAAGCTTTCTTT
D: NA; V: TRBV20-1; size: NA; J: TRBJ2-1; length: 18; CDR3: CSASGAATGQSSYNEQFF; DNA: TGCAGTGCTAGTGGGGCGGCGACAGGACAGAGCTCCTACAATGAGCAGTTCTTC
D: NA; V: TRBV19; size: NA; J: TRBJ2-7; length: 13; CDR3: CASSIGRAYEQYF; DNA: TGTGCCAGTAGTATAGGTAGAGCCTACGAGCAGTACTTC